This is a list of T cell receptor beta chains from one sample in a study of blood T cell repertoires in COVID-19. Using immunoSEQ multiplex PCR, the repertoire was profiled, and TCRdb retains in-frame clones only, with some absent. The sample has some 220,000 clones; approximately 78% are singletons. The sequencing sample was made of peripheral blood. These receptors were collected from a woman in her seventies with COVID-19, enrolled during active disease. The CDR3 runs from the conserved cysteine through the conserved F or W. Each record gives: CDR3 length, clone size, D gene, V gene, J gene, CDR3 protein, CDR3 DNA. A D gene is named only where the DNA matches it firmly. For some rows the clone size is stated as once, few or many, or as a class when expanded; others skip it.

CDR3 length: 16
clone size: -
D gene: -
V gene: TRBV7-2
J gene: TRBJ2-7
CDR3 protein: CASSSSKRSSSYEQYF
CDR3 DNA: TGTGCCAGCAGCTCATCCAAGCGGTCAAGCTCCTACGAGCAGTACTTC

CDR3 length: 15
clone size: -
D gene: TRBD2
V gene: TRBV15
J gene: TRBJ2-7
CDR3 protein: CATSRDPGTTYEQYF
CDR3 DNA: TGTGCCACCAGCAGGGACCCCGGGACTACCTACGAGCAGTACTTC

CDR3 length: 13
clone size: -
D gene: -
V gene: TRBV7-8
J gene: TRBJ2-4
CDR3 protein: CASSLVRSDIQYF
CDR3 DNA: TGTGCCAGCAGCTTAGTACGGAGTGACATTCAGTACTTC

CDR3 length: 15
clone size: -
D gene: TRBD2
V gene: TRBV7-2
J gene: TRBJ2-7
CDR3 protein: CASSLGASGINEQYF
CDR3 DNA: TGTGCCAGCAGCTTAGGCGCTAGCGGGATTAACGAGCAGTACTTC

CDR3 length: 12
clone size: -
D gene: -
V gene: TRBV7-9
J gene: TRBJ1-5
CDR3 protein: CASSSPGQPQHF
CDR3 DNA: TGTGCCAGCAGCTCCCCGGGTCAGCCCCAGCATTTT

CDR3 length: 15
clone size: -
D gene: -
V gene: TRBV19
J gene: TRBJ1-1
CDR3 protein: CASSRKGGRDTEAFF
CDR3 DNA: TGTGCCAGTAGCCGAAAGGGGGGGAGGGACACTGAAGCTTTCTTT

CDR3 length: 15
clone size: -
D gene: -
V gene: TRBV19
J gene: TRBJ2-3
CDR3 protein: CASSTDTYRTDTQYF
CDR3 DNA: TGTGCCAGTAGTACGGACACCTATCGCACAGATACGCAGTATTTT

CDR3 length: 16
clone size: -
D gene: TRBD1
V gene: TRBV9
J gene: TRBJ1-1
CDR3 protein: CASSPVRGVRNTEAFF
CDR3 DNA: TGTGCCAGCAGCCCCGTCAGGGGGGTACGAAACACTGAAGCTTTCTTT

CDR3 length: 14
clone size: -
D gene: -
V gene: TRBV5-1
J gene: TRBJ2-5
CDR3 protein: CASSWAGSQETQYF
CDR3 DNA: TGCGCCAGCAGCTGGGCGGGGTCCCAAGAGACCCAGTACTTC

CDR3 length: 14
clone size: -
D gene: -
V gene: TRBV18
J gene: TRBJ1-1
CDR3 protein: CASSWTALNTEAFF
CDR3 DNA: TGTGCCAGCTCATGGACAGCCTTGAACACTGAAGCTTTCTTT

CDR3 length: 14
clone size: -
D gene: TRBD1
V gene: TRBV19
J gene: TRBJ1-1
CDR3 protein: CASSIRDRVAEAFF
CDR3 DNA: TGTGCCAGTAGTATCCGGGACAGGGTGGCTGAAGCTTTCTTT

CDR3 length: 13
clone size: -
D gene: TRBD1
V gene: TRBV2
J gene: TRBJ1-5
CDR3 protein: CASSGTGDQPQHF
CDR3 DNA: TGTGCCAGCAGTGGAACAGGGGACCAGCCCCAGCATTTT

CDR3 length: 15
clone size: -
D gene: -
V gene: TRBV21-1
J gene: TRBJ2-7
CDR3 protein: CAPPKKPQRVCEQYF
CDR3 DNA: TGTGCCCCCCCCAAAAAGCCCCAGCGGGTCTGCGAGCAGTACTTC

CDR3 length: 14
clone size: -
D gene: TRBD2
V gene: TRBV19
J gene: TRBJ2-3
CDR3 protein: CASYSGRKTDTQYF
CDR3 DNA: TGTGCCTCTTATAGCGGGAGAAAGACAGATACGCAGTATTTT

CDR3 length: 16
clone size: -
D gene: -
V gene: TRBV3-1/TRBV3-2
J gene: TRBJ2-3
CDR3 protein: CASSQVEGRGTDTQYF
CDR3 DNA: TGTGCCAGCAGCCAAGTGGAGGGACGCGGCACAGATACGCAGTATTTT

CDR3 length: 16
clone size: few
D gene: TRBD2
V gene: TRBV9
J gene: TRBJ2-2
CDR3 protein: CASSSSGTSGTGELFF
CDR3 DNA: TGTGCCAGCAGCTCATCCGGGACTAGCGGCACCGGGGAGCTGTTTTTT

CDR3 length: 15
clone size: -
D gene: -
V gene: TRBV9
J gene: TRBJ1-4
CDR3 protein: CASSPQGHPSEKLFF
CDR3 DNA: TGTGCCAGCAGCCCCCAGGGACACCCTTCCGAAAAACTGTTTTTT

CDR3 length: 13
clone size: few
D gene: -
V gene: TRBV10-1
J gene: TRBJ2-7
CDR3 protein: CASSAPGLPSRYF
CDR3 DNA: TGCGCCAGCAGTGCCCCGGGACTCCCAAGTCGGTACTTC

CDR3 length: 13
clone size: -
D gene: -
V gene: TRBV3-1/TRBV3-2
J gene: TRBJ1-2
CDR3 protein: CASSVQGALGYTF
CDR3 DNA: TGTGCCAGCAGCGTACAAGGGGCCCTGGGCTACACCTTC

CDR3 length: 15
clone size: once
D gene: TRBD2
V gene: TRBV19
J gene: TRBJ2-5
CDR3 protein: CASSIGLAVQETQYF
CDR3 DNA: TGTGCCAGTAGTATCGGTCTAGCGGTCCAAGAGACCCAGTACTTC

CDR3 length: 14
clone size: -
D gene: TRBD1
V gene: TRBV19
J gene: TRBJ2-2
CDR3 protein: CASSTTGATGELFF
CDR3 DNA: TGTGCCAGTAGTACGACAGGGGCCACCGGGGAGCTGTTTTTT

CDR3 length: 13
clone size: few
D gene: TRBD1
V gene: TRBV6-5
J gene: TRBJ1-2
CDR3 protein: CASVDRAVYGYTF
CDR3 DNA: TGTGCCAGCGTGGACAGGGCGGTCTATGGCTACACCTTC

CDR3 length: 15
clone size: -
D gene: -
V gene: TRBV20-1
J gene: TRBJ1-1
CDR3 protein: CSASLQGGANTEAFF
CDR3 DNA: TGCAGTGCTAGTCTGCAGGGCGGGGCGAACACTGAAGCTTTCTTT

CDR3 length: 16
clone size: -
D gene: -
V gene: TRBV2
J gene: TRBJ1-5
CDR3 protein: CASSERGRDSNQPQHF
CDR3 DNA: TGTGCCAGCAGTGAAAGGGGGAGGGATAGCAATCAGCCCCAGCATTTT

CDR3 length: 15
clone size: -
D gene: TRBD2
V gene: TRBV7-3
J gene: TRBJ2-5
CDR3 protein: CASSQGLAGGETQYF
CDR3 DNA: TGTGCCAGCAGTCAAGGCTTAGCGGGAGGGGAGACCCAGTACTTC

CDR3 length: 14
clone size: few
D gene: -
V gene: TRBV5-5
J gene: TRBJ1-4
CDR3 protein: CASSVDRWDEKLFF
CDR3 DNA: TGTGCCAGCAGCGTCGACAGGTGGGATGAAAAACTGTTTTTT

CDR3 length: 16
clone size: -
D gene: TRBD1
V gene: TRBV18
J gene: TRBJ2-7
CDR3 protein: CASSLNQGALLYEQYF
CDR3 DNA: TGTGCCAGCTCACTTAACCAGGGGGCGTTACTCTACGAGCAGTACTTC

CDR3 length: 14
clone size: -
D gene: TRBD1
V gene: TRBV3-1/TRBV3-2
J gene: TRBJ1-4
CDR3 protein: CASSLRGTEEKLFF
CDR3 DNA: TGTGCCAGCAGCCTCAGGGGGACGGAGGAAAAACTGTTTTTT

CDR3 length: 14
clone size: -
D gene: -
V gene: TRBV2
J gene: TRBJ2-5
CDR3 protein: CASSEFQGLETQYF
CDR3 DNA: TGTGCCAGCAGTGAATTCCAGGGATTGGAGACCCAGTACTTC

CDR3 length: 18
clone size: -
D gene: TRBD2
V gene: TRBV3-1/TRBV3-2
J gene: TRBJ2-1
CDR3 protein: CASSRGTSGRANHNEQFF
CDR3 DNA: TGTGCCAGCAGCCGCGGGACTAGCGGGAGGGCAAATCACAATGAGCAGTTCTTC

CDR3 length: 12
clone size: few
D gene: -
V gene: TRBV7-8
J gene: TRBJ2-5
CDR3 protein: CATGQFQETQYF
CDR3 DNA: TGTGCCACCGGACAGTTCCAAGAGACCCAGTACTTC

CDR3 length: 15
clone size: -
D gene: -
V gene: TRBV28
J gene: TRBJ2-6
CDR3 protein: CASSLGGAGANVLTF
CDR3 DNA: TGTGCCAGCAGTTTAGGAGGGGCCGGGGCCAACGTCCTGACTTTC

CDR3 length: 14
clone size: -
D gene: -
V gene: TRBV5-1
J gene: TRBJ1-4
CDR3 protein: CASSLGTSNEKLFF
CDR3 DNA: TGCGCCAGCAGCTTGGGGACATCTAATGAAAAACTGTTTTTT

CDR3 length: 15
clone size: -
D gene: -
V gene: TRBV3-1/TRBV3-2
J gene: TRBJ2-3
CDR3 protein: CASSRTLLSTDTQYF
CDR3 DNA: TGTGCCAGCAGCCGGACTCTCCTTAGCACAGATACGCAGTATTTT

CDR3 length: 16
clone size: -
D gene: TRBD2
V gene: TRBV18
J gene: TRBJ2-3
CDR3 protein: CASSPRREGRTDTQYF
CDR3 DNA: TGTGCCAGCTCACCACGGCGGGAGGGCCGCACAGATACGCAGTATTTT

CDR3 length: 15
clone size: -
D gene: -
V gene: TRBV5-1
J gene: TRBJ1-3
CDR3 protein: CASSLADGGRNTIYF
CDR3 DNA: TGCGCCAGCAGCTTGGCGGATGGGGGCAGAAACACCATATATTTT

CDR3 length: 14
clone size: -
D gene: TRBD1
V gene: TRBV19
J gene: TRBJ1-2
CDR3 protein: CASSPDRSSYGYTF
CDR3 DNA: TGTGCCAGTAGCCCGGACAGGTCATCCTATGGCTACACCTTC

CDR3 length: 14
clone size: -
D gene: TRBD2
V gene: TRBV5-1
J gene: TRBJ2-3
CDR3 protein: CASLAGDFRGTQYF
CDR3 DNA: TGCGCCAGTTTAGCGGGAGATTTCCGAGGTACGCAGTATTTT

CDR3 length: 14
clone size: few
D gene: TRBD1
V gene: TRBV3-1/TRBV3-2
J gene: TRBJ2-5
CDR3 protein: CASSLKTGLETQYF
CDR3 DNA: TGTGCCAGCAGCCTCAAGACAGGGTTAGAGACCCAGTACTTC